This TCR beta chain was sequenced during a study of regulatory T cells in long-lasting Graves disease. CDR3-region Arm-PCR and iRepertoire HTBI primers produced the TCR beta libraries. Each CDR3 protein gets one entry after TCRdb re-called the multiplex PCR reads with MiXCR. The sample yields about 350,000 distinct CDR3 sequences, roughly a sixth seen once. In this sample, this clonotype turned up many times. Its antigen is undetermined. Time point described: newly diagnosed GD, antithyroid drugs for less than 3 months. Extracted PBMC RNA gave rise to the TCR library. V dropped 0 bases and J dropped 4 bases, with 10 bases sitting between them. Per the germline V gene, CDR1 is MNHEY and CDR2 is SMNVEV (reference sequence). The CDR3 runs to 15 residues. Study findings and constraints: Less diverse TCR repertoires were seen in persistent Graves' patients than in newly diagnosed ones.

These records were also assigned to another study, of T cells in Graves' hyperthyroidism and ophthalmopathy.

The receptor was derived from a man aged 40-55 years with Graves disease. The chain is built from TRBV27 and TRBJ1-3; D not certain. Material: peripheral blood mononuclear cells (PBMCs), obtained at new diagnosis, from a patient treated with antithyroid drugs. CDR3: CASSLSGPAGNTIYF. The CDR3 region has the DNA TGTGCCAGCAGTTTATCGGGCCCTGCCGGAAACACCATATATTTT.